Following are 7 T cell receptor beta chains from one sample sequenced in a study of cytomegalovirus exposure and HLA in healthy donors. The primer mix had 60 Vbeta and 13 Jbeta primers. Here immunoSEQ multiplex PCR was the method, and the copy in TCRdb shows in-frame clones only, minus some. The specimen's table records over 65,000 clones. The sequencing input was PBMCs. The source of these receptors is a man aged 25 to 40 in good health and CMV-seronegative.

In regard to this clone: Other DNA sequences from this sample encode an identical CDR3 as well. V and J are TRBV18 and TRBJ2-3; 9 nucleotides agree with TRBD2. This CDR3 has 15 amino acids. CDR1 is KGHSH, CDR2 LQKENI, per germline. The V segment lost 3 bases and the J segment 0 bases; nucleotides outside the gene matches: 1. DNA for the CDR3: TGTGCCAGCTCACCTCTAGCGGGGAGCACAGATACGCAGTATTTT. It is translated as CASSPLAGSTDTQYF.

J is TRBJ1-6 and V is TRBV28; D is unresolved. From germline, CDR1 is MDHEN and CDR2 SYDVKM. V was cut by 6 bases and J by 13 bases, with 13 bases left in between. The CDR3 has 12 amino acids. The CDR3 nucleotides are TGTGCCAGCAGCATGGCCGGGAATCCCCTCCACTTT. Translation gives CASSMAGNPLHF.

V and J are TRBV6-5 and TRBJ2-7, with D tentatively TRBD1 (5 bases). CDR1 is MNHEY and CDR2 is SVGAGI in the germline V gene. The CDR3 runs to 14 residues. V was shortened by 0 bases and J by 1 base, with 7 bases between the two germline ends. In DNA form, the CDR3 reads TGTGCCAGCAGTTACTCGACAGATTCCTACGAGCAGTACTTC. Protein sequence: CASSYSTDSYEQYF.

V usage is TRBV5-4 and J usage is TRBJ1-1; TRBD1 might be the D (6 bases). Germline assignment: CDR1 SGHNT and CDR2 YYREEE (reference sequence). The CDR3 loop spans 15 amino acids. V was cut by 3 bases and J by 0 bases, with 12 bases left in between. The CDR3 DNA reads TGTGCCAGCAGCTCCCGACAGGAAATGAACACTGAAGCTTTCTTT. Its protein is CASSSRQEMNTEAFF.

The gene calls are TRBV2 and TRBJ1-1; unclear D gene. Germline V gene lookup returns CDR1 SNHLY and CDR2 FYNNEI. This CDR3 region has 12 residues. V gave up 5 bases and J gave up 0 bases, with 4 bases separating them. The CDR3 loop reads CASSFMNTEAFF. Written as DNA, the CDR3 is TGTGCCAGCAGTTTTATGAACACTGAAGCTTTCTTT.

The chain recombines TRBV19 with TRBJ1-1, with 7 bases identical to TRBD1. CDR1 LNHDA and CDR2 SQIVND come from the germline V gene (reference sequence). This CDR3 spans 14 amino acids. V lost 7 bases and J lost 2; bases outside the gene matches: 7. The CDR3: CASTPDRTNTEAFF. In DNA form, the CDR3 reads TGTGCCAGTACCCCGGACAGGACTAACACTGAAGCTTTCTTT.

The chain joins TRBV29-1 to TRBJ1-2, with D perhaps matching TRBD1 (6 bases). The CDR3 spans 20 residues. The V end lost 0 bases, the J end lost 1 base, and 27 bases lay between the germline ends. Germline assignment: CDR1 SQVTM and CDR2 ANQGSEA. The DNA for the CDR3 is TGCAGCGTTGAAGAAGAAAGGGCGGTCGGACAGACTTTTTTTAACTATGGCTACACCTTC. It translates to CSVEEERAVGQTFFNYGYTF.